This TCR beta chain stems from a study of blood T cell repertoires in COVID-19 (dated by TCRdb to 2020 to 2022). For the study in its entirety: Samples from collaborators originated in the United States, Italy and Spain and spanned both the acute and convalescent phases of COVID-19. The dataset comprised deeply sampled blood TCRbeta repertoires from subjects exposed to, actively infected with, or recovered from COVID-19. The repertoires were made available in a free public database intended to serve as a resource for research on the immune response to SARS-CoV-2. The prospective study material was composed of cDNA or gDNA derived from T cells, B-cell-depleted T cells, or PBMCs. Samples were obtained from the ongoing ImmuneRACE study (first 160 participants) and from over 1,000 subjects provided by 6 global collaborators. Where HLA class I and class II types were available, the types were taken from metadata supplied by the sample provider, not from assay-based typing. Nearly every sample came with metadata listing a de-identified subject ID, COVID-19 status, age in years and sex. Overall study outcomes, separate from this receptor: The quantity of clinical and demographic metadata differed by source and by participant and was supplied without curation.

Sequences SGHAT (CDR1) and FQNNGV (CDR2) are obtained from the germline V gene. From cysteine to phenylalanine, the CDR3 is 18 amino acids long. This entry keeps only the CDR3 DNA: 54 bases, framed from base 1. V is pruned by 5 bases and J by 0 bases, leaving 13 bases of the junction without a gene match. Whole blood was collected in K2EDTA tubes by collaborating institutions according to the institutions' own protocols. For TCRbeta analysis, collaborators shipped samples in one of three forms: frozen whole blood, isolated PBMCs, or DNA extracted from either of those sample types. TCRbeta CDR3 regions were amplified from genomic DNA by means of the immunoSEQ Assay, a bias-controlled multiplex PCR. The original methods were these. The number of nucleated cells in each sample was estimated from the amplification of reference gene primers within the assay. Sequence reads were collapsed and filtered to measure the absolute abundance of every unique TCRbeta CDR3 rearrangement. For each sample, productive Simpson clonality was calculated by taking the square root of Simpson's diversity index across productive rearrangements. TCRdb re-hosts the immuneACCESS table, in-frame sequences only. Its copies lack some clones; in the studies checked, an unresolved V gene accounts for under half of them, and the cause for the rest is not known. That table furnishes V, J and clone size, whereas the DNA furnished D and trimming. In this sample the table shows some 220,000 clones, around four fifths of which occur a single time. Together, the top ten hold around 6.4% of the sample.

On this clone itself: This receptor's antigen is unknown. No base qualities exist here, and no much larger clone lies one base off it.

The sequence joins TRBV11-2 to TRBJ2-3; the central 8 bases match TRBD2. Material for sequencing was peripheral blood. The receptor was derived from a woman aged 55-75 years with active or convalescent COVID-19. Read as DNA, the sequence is TGTGCCAGCAGCCTCAGGGGCGGGGGGTTTGATAGCACAGATACGCAGTATTTT. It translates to CASSLRGGGFDSTDTQYF.